Shown below are 8 T cell receptor beta chains from a single sample sequenced in a study of a mutant IDH1 vaccine in newly diagnosed glioma. Repertoires were generated with immunoSEQ multiplex PCR, while TCRdb's copy carries only in-frame clones and drops some. The repertoire holds tens of thousands of clones, with 65% as singletons. The time point is: week 47, end of study. It was 300 ug of mutant IDH1 20-mer peptide that made up each vaccine dose, given with topical imiquimod. Their specific antigens are unknown. The sample here was peripheral blood mononuclear cells (PBMCs), taken from a glioma patient whose treatment included an IDH1 peptide vaccine. These receptors all come from a man aged 35 to 55 with glioma. Some clones in this sample may be carry-over from other donors' samples.

This clone was found once. The chain carries TRBV6-1 and TRBJ1-1; weak D call: TRBD1 (5 bases). Trimming pared 10 bases from V and 0 bases from J, leaving 12 bases between. This CDR3 is 13 amino acids long. Looked up from germline, CDR1 is MNHNS and CDR2 is SASEGT. This CDR3 is CATQTDMNTEAFF. CDR3 sequence (DNA): TGTGCCACCCAGACAGATATGAACACTGAAGCTTTCTTT.

The CDR3 is CAWSVLGRGNTEAFF. In nucleotides, the CDR3 is TGTGCCTGGAGTGTACTAGGGCGGGGTAACACTGAAGCTTTCTTT. V and J are TRBV30 and TRBJ1-1; D gene ambiguous. Trimming cost V 0 bases and J 2 bases, with 13 bases left between them. The germline V gene encodes CDR1 GTSNPN and CDR2 SVGIG (reference sequence). This CDR3 region has 15 residues.

This CDR3 reads CASSSFVLMGYGYTF. The CDR3 DNA reads TGTGCCAGCAGTTCATTTGTATTGATGGGCTATGGCTACACCTTC. The V gene is TRBV28, the J gene TRBJ1-2; D gene unclear. Trimming took off 4 bases at V and 4 bases at J, with 16 bases between the two ends. This CDR3 comprises 15 residues. Germline CDR1 MDHEN, CDR2 SYDVKM.

The rearrangement links TRBV18 to TRBJ1-2; D unresolved. CDR1 is KGHSH, CDR2 LQKENI, per germline. Trimming removed 3 bases from V and 8 bases from J, with 13 bases in between. This CDR3 is built from 13 residues. This CDR3 is CASSPDNLPGYTF. CDR3 in DNA: TGTGCCAGCTCACCCGACAACCTTCCGGGCTACACCTTC.

The chain couples TRBV7-8 to TRBJ2-1; possibly TRBD2 for D (5 bases). Germline lookup yields CDR1 SGHVS and CDR2 FQNEAQ. V was clipped by 5 bases and J by 9 bases, with 14 bases between them. This CDR3 region has 13 residues. CDR3 region: CASSNNRDFEQFF. The CDR3 coding sequence is TGTGCCAGCAGCAACAACCGGGATTTTGAGCAGTTCTTC.

This chain links TRBV6-1 with TRBJ1-3, with D unresolved. Trimming stripped 4 bases from V and 0 bases from J, with 10 bases between. The CDR3 contains 15 residues. Germline V lookup: CDR1 MNHNS, CDR2 SASEGT. CDR3 DNA sequence: TGTGCCAGCAGTGCGTCGGATGACTCTGGAAACACCATATATTTT. It yields the protein CASSASDDSGNTIYF.

This chain uses TRBV18 with TRBJ1-1, with 8 bases identical to TRBD1. The V segment lost 3 bases and the J segment 2 bases; nucleotides outside the gene matches: 5. The CDR3 extends over 15 amino acids. Germline loops: CDR1 KGHSH, CDR2 LQKENI. The CDR3 DNA reads TGTGCCAGCTCACCGTTAGGACAGGGAAACACTGAAGCTTTCTTT. It yields the protein CASSPLGQGNTEAFF.

This clone came up once. The chain links TRBV6-5 to TRBJ1-1, with 8 bases fitting TRBD1. The CDR3 length is 15 residues. The junction had 7 bases not matched to a gene; V was cut back by 1 base and J by 6 bases. Germline lookup yields CDR1 MNHEY and CDR2 SVGAGI. In DNA, the CDR3 is TGTGCCAGCAGTTACTGGACAGGGTCTGGGGCTGAAGCTTTCTTT. Translating it yields CASSYWTGSGAEAFF.